Below, one T cell receptor (beta chain) is given with its context. Trimming took 1 base from V and 1 from J, leaving 9 bases between them. This CDR3 is built from 15 residues. CDR1 SGHDT and CDR2 YYEEEE come from the germline V gene. These data are taken from a study of shared clonotypes between healthy human individuals. The method was immunoSEQ multiplex PCR; TCRdb's version includes in-frame clones alone and lacks a portion of them. This sample yields approximately 1,500,000 clones, of which more than 95% are seen a single time; roughly 1.1% belongs to the top ten. The V and J genes are TRBV5-6 and TRBJ1-5, with D uncertain. The TCR originated in a man aged 25-40 years in good health. Sample: naive CD4+ T cells sorted from blood. Subset: CD45RA+ positively selected. CDR3 sequence reads: CASSLRTVSNQPQHF. The CDR3 DNA follows: TGTGCCAGCAGCTTGCGTACGGTAAGCAATCAGCCCCAGCATTTT.